The 13 T cell receptor beta chains reported below all come from one sample, sequenced in a study of CD8 T cells in ankylosing spondylitis. TCRdb re-called the 5' RACE reads through MiXCR, storing one row per CDR3 protein. This sample yields 200,000 to 250,000 distinct CDR3 sequences, of which around 19% are seen a single time; roughly 42% belongs to the top ten. Antigens for these TCRs are unknown. The study, taken as a whole, reports: Blood of patients with ankylosing spondylitis appeared to be characterized by a TCR beta motif of roughly eight highly homologous variants.

The specimen sequenced was blood, either unsorted or a sorted T cell fraction (not recorded which). These receptors all stem from a male donor with ankylosing spondylitis.

This clonotype was observed at least ten times. The chain uses TRBV4-3 and TRBJ2-3, with D perhaps matching TRBD1 (5 bases). In germline, CDR1 is LGHNA, CDR2 YSLEER. This CDR3 is built from 15 residues. V was pared by 5 bases and J by 0 bases, with 12 bases between. CDR3 loop: CASSGTGASTDTQYF. For the CDR3, the DNA is TGCGCCAGCAGCGGTACAGGAGCTAGCACAGATACGCAGTATTTT.

The chain uses TRBV4-3 and TRBJ2-6; D is uncertain. Trimming removed 0 bases from V and 4 bases from J, with 4 bases in between. CDR3 length: 14 amino acids. Germline CDR1 LGHNA, CDR2 YSLEER. The CDR3 spells CASSQDVGANVLTF. The CDR3 DNA follows: TGCGCCAGCAGCCAAGATGTGGGGGCCAACGTCCTGACTTTC.

This clonotype was seen more than once but under ten times. The V gene is TRBV3-1, the J gene TRBJ2-7; possible D gene TRBD2, 5 bases. The V end was cut by 0 bases, the J end by 4 bases, with 10 bases between. This CDR3 comprises 14 residues. Germline V gene data show CDR1 as LGHDT and CDR2 as YNNKEL (reference sequence). DNA for the CDR3: TGTGCCAGCAGCCAAGACCCCAGCGGATACGAGCAGTACTTC. The encoded protein is CASSQDPSGYEQYF.

V usage is TRBV6-2 or TRBV6-3 and J usage is TRBJ2-7, with unresolved D. This CDR3 is 12 amino acids long. Trimming cost V 6 bases and J 2 bases, with 8 bases left between them. Germline assignment: CDR1 MNHEY and CDR2 SVGEGT. CDR3 coding DNA: TGTGCCAGCAGCTCGCCCCCCTACGAGCAGTACTTC. Protein: CASSSPPYEQYF.

This clonotype occurred a few times. The rearrangement uses TRBV9 and TRBJ2-2; TRBD2 matches at 11 bases. The length of the CDR3 is 15 residues. The junction had 5 bases not matched to a gene; V was cut back by 3 bases and J by 7 bases. Germline CDR1 and CDR2: SGDLS and YYNGEE. CDR3 in DNA: TGTGCCAGCAGCGGTAGCGGGAGGGCCGGCGGGGAGCTGTTTTTT. Protein: CASSGSGRAGGELFF.

The chain has TRBV28 and TRBJ1-3, with D possibly TRBD1 on 6 matching bases. The CDR3 extends over 15 amino acids. V was clipped by 6 bases and J by 0 bases, with 12 bases between them. In germline, CDR1 is MDHEN, CDR2 SYDVKM. CDR3 amino acids: CASRSDRTSGNTIYF. DNA of the CDR3: TGTGCCAGCAGGTCCGACAGGACCTCTGGAAACACCATATATTTT.

This clonotype was seen a handful of times. The chain is built from TRBV12-3 or TRBV12-4 and TRBJ1-5, with D maybe TRBD1 (6 bases). CDR3 length equals 14 residues. With 6 bases removed from V and 3 bases from J, the gap between germline ends came to 12 bases. CDR3 residues: CASSRYRANQPQHF. CDR3 DNA sequence: TGTGCCAGCAGCCGATACAGGGCCAATCAGCCCCAGCATTTT.

This clonotype was observed at least ten times. V gene TRBV29-1 combines with J gene TRBJ2-3, with D hard to call. In germline, CDR1 is SQVTM, CDR2 ANQGSEA. The CDR3 runs to 12 residues. V lost 3 bases and J 0 bases, leaving 4 bases between the germline ends. The chain's CDR3 is CSVETSTDTQYF. The DNA for the CDR3 is TGCAGCGTTGAGACCAGCACAGATACGCAGTATTTT.

This clonotype has more than one count but fewer than ten. The chain carries TRBV19 and TRBJ1-4; TRBD1 matches at 7 bases. Germline CDR1 reads LNHDA; CDR2 reads SQIVND (reference sequence). The ends lost 6 bases at V and 3 bases at J; junction bases unmatched: 13. The CDR3 consists of 17 residues. Here the CDR3 DNA reads TGTGCCAGTAGCCTCCGGGACAGTCCTCTAGCTAATGAAAAACTGTTTTTT. Translating it yields CASSLRDSPLANEKLFF.

The rearrangement links TRBV12-3 or TRBV12-4 to TRBJ2-1; TRBD2 might be the D (6 bases). Trimming took 6 bases from V and 0 from J, leaving 9 bases between them. The length of the CDR3 is 14 residues. CDR3 residues: CASRLANSYNEQFF. The CDR3 bases are TGTGCCAGCAGGCTAGCGAACTCCTACAATGAGCAGTTCTTC.

Comments on this clonotype: This may be a read error: a much more frequent sequence differs by one nucleotide. Because the CDR3 is missing its conserved closing phenylalanine or tryptophan, this is likely a read error. The chain recombines TRBV12-3 or TRBV12-4 with TRBJ2-1; TRBD1 agrees at 9 bases. This CDR3 is built from 14 residues. Trimming removed 2 bases from V and 9 bases from J; junction bases left unmatched: 5. The CDR3 DNA sequence: TGTGCCAGCAGTTTACAGGGACAGGGCAGTGAGCAGTTCTAC. As protein: CASSLQGQGSEQFY.

This clonotype was seen a handful of times. The chain is built from TRBV28 and TRBJ2-7; 8 bases agree with TRBD1. Germline V CDR1 and CDR2: MDHEN, SYDVKM. J gave up 4 bases and V 6 bases, and 5 bases lay outside the gene matches. This CDR3 has 13 residues. CDR3 sequence (DNA): TGTGCCAGCAGCCCGGACAGGGAATACGAGCAGTACTTC. As protein: CASSPDREYEQYF. Based on the CDR3 plus reference TRBV28 and TRBJ2-7, the full variable domain is DVKVTQSSRYLVKRTGEKVFLECVQDMDHENMFWYRQDPGLGLRLIYFSYDVKMKEKGDIPEGYSVSREKKERFSLILESASTNQTSMYLCASSPDREYEQYFGPGTRLTVT.

The CDR3 protein is CASSLGLAGVNTDTQYF. As DNA, the CDR3 is TGTGCCAGCAGTTTAGGCCTAGCGGGAGTTAACACAGATACGCAGTATTTT. This chain uses TRBV12-3 or TRBV12-4 with TRBJ2-3; TRBD2 aligns across 10 bases. This CDR3 contains 17 residues. After removal of 1 base from V and 2 bases from J, the junction contained 6 bases not matched to a gene.